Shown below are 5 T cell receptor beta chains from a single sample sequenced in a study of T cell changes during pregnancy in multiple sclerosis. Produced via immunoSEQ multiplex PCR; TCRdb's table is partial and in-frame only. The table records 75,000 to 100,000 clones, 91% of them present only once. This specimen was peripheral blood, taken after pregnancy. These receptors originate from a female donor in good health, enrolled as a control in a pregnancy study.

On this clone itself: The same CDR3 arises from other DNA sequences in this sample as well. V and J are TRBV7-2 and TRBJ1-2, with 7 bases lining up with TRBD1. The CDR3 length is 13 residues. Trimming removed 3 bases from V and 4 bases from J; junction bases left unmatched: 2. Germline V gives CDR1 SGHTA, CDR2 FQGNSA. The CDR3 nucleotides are TGTGCCAGCAGCTTGGACAGGAGCTATGGCTACACCTTC. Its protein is CASSLDRSYGYTF.

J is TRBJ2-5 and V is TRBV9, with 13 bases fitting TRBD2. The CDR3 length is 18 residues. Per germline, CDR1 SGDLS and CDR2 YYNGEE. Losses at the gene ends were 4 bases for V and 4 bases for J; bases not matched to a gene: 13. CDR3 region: CASSSLSTSGGIGETQYF. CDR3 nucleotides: TGTGCCAGCAGCTCACTCTCGACTAGCGGGGGGATAGGAGAGACCCAGTACTTC.

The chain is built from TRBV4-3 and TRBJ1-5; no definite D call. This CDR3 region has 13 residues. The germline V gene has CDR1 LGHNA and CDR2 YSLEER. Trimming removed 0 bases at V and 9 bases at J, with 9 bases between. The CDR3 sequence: CASSQDLFLPQHF. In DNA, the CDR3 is TGCGCCAGCAGCCAAGACCTTTTCTTGCCCCAGCATTTT.

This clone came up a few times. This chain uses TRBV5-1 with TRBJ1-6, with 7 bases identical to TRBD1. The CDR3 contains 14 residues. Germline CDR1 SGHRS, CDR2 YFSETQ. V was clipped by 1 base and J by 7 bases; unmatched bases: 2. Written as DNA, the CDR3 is TGCGCCAGCAGCTTGATGGACAGGAATTCACCCCTCCACTTT. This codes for CASSLMDRNSPLHF.

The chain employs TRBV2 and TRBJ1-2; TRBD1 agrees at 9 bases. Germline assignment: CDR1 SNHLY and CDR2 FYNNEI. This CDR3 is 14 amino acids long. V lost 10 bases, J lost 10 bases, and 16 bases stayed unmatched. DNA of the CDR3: TGTGCCATTCCGGGACAGGGAAGAAGAGAAAACTACACCTTC. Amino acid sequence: CAIPGQGRRENYTF.